Following are 12 T cell receptor beta chains from one sample sequenced in a study of T cell responses to AZD1222 COVID-19 vaccine. Method: immunoSEQ multiplex PCR; TCRdb's copy keeps in-frame clones and lacks some. Of about 150,000 clones in the sample, 88% are singletons; the top ten hold 2% to 2.5%. The material was peripheral blood, obtained on day 0 of AZD1222 vaccination. These receptors came from an adult in good health.

This clone was seen more than once but under ten times. The chain joins TRBV27 to TRBJ1-1, with D possibly TRBD1 on 5 matching bases. The CDR3 runs to 14 residues. V was pared by 7 bases and J by 3 bases, with 15 bases between. In germline, CDR1 is MNHEY, CDR2 SMNVEV (reference sequence). Here the CDR3 DNA reads TGTGCCAGCACCCTGAGGGGAGGCGACACTGAAGCTTTCTTT. It is translated as CASTLRGGDTEAFF.

This clone showed up just a few times. V is TRBV29-1 and J is TRBJ2-7; D is perhaps TRBD1 (5 bases). The CDR3 sequence is 13 residues long. The V gene's germline CDR1 is SQVTM and CDR2 ANQGSEA. The V end lost 4 bases, the J end lost 4 bases, and 14 bases lay between the germline ends. The CDR3, as DNA: TGCAGCGTTGGGAAGGGGTTCGAGTACGAGCAGTACTTC. This translates into CSVGKGFEYEQYF.

J is TRBJ1-6 and V is TRBV7-2, with D possibly matching TRBD1 (5 bases). V dropped 0 bases and J dropped 9 bases, with 9 bases sitting between them. The germline CDR1 and CDR2 sequences are SGHTA and FQGNSA. The CDR3 contains 14 residues. The CDR3 coding sequence is TGTGCCAGCAGCTTAGCTGGGGGGGGTTCACCCCTCCACTTT. Protein sequence: CASSLAGGGSPLHF.

The V and J genes are TRBV10-3 and TRBJ1-2; 8 positions match TRBD1. J lost 8 bases, V lost 2 bases, and 7 bases had no gene match. Looked up from germline, CDR1 is ENHRY and CDR2 is SYGVKD. CDR3 length: 14 amino acids. The CDR3 DNA reads TGTGCCATCAGTGAGACACAGGGGGGAGGGGGCTACACCTTC. This translates into CAISETQGGGGYTF.

The chain is built from TRBV2 and TRBJ2-7; 7 bases agree with TRBD2. Germline loops: CDR1 SNHLY, CDR2 FYNNEI. After removal of 6 bases from V and 0 bases from J, the junction contained 2 bases not matched to a gene. The CDR3 covers 13 residues. CDR3 sequence (DNA): TGTGCCAGCAGAAGCGGGAACTCCTACGAGCAGTACTTC. Protein product: CASRSGNSYEQYF.

The chain combines TRBV5-4 with TRBJ2-2; 7 bases are a match to TRBD1. The CDR3 consists of 17 residues. Germline V gene data show CDR1 as SGHNT and CDR2 as YYREEE (reference sequence). Trimming cost V 3 bases and J 6 bases; bases outside gene matches: 14. The CDR3 nucleotides read TGTGCCAGCAGCTGGGGCCTCAGACAGGGAAGTCCCGGGGAGCTGTTTTTT. This gives the protein CASSWGLRQGSPGELFF.

The chain carries TRBV14 and TRBJ2-1; D is uncertain. Germline CDR1 and CDR2: SGHDN and FVKESK. Trimming cost V 0 bases and J 0 bases, with 6 bases left between them. The CDR3 is 15 amino acids. CDR3 in amino acids: CASSQELSSYNEQFF. For the CDR3, the DNA is TGTGCCAGCAGCCAAGAGTTGAGCTCCTACAATGAGCAGTTCTTC.

V usage is TRBV7-3 and J usage is TRBJ2-2; 10 bases line up with TRBD2. Per the germline V gene, CDR1 is SGHTA and CDR2 is FQGTGA. There are 16 residues in the CDR3. The trim removed 2 bases at V and 7 bases at J, leaving 7 bases unmatched. The CDR3 spells CASSLVLAGAFGELFF. CDR3 nucleotides: TGTGCCAGCAGCTTAGTGCTAGCGGGAGCTTTCGGGGAGCTGTTTTTT.

V usage is TRBV14 and J usage is TRBJ1-5; no firm D call. V gave up 1 base and J gave up 3 bases, with 13 bases separating them. The CDR3 loop spans 16 amino acids. Germline loops: CDR1 SGHDN, CDR2 FVKESK. CDR3 in amino acids: CASSQVIRIHNQPQHF. CDR3 bases: TGTGCCAGCAGCCAAGTAATTCGGATACACAATCAGCCCCAGCATTTT.

The CDR3 region is CASRISPEGRGKLFF. The DNA of the CDR3 is TGTGCCAGCAGGATTTCCCCCGAGGGAAGGGGAAAACTGTTTTTT. The chain recombines TRBV6-4 with TRBJ1-4; a possible D gene is TRBD1 (5 bases). V lost 6 bases, J lost 10 bases, and 21 bases lay in between. The germline CDR1 and CDR2 sequences are MRHNA and SNTAGT. CDR3 length equals 15 residues.

The rearrangement links TRBV27 to TRBJ2-7; perhaps TRBD2 as D (5 bases). The germline V gene has CDR1 MNHEY and CDR2 SMNVEV (reference sequence). The CDR3 sequence is 14 residues long. The V end was cut by 5 bases, the J end by 2 bases, with 13 bases between. Written as DNA, the CDR3 is TGTGCCAGCAGTCCCAGCGGAGCCACCTACGAGCAGTACTTC. It specifies CASSPSGATYEQYF.

This chain connects TRBV7-8 to TRBJ1-2; D is unresolved. This CDR3 contains 12 residues. The V end lost 5 bases, the J end lost 4 bases, and 8 bases lay between the germline ends. Germline CDR1 SGHVS, CDR2 FQNEAQ. The CDR3: CASSQKFYGYTF. The CDR3 DNA reads TGTGCCAGCAGCCAAAAATTCTATGGCTACACCTTC.